The 6 T cell receptor beta chains listed next were all sequenced from one sample in a study of blood T cell repertoires in COVID-19. Clones were sequenced by immunoSEQ multiplex PCR, and TCRdb holds only the in-frame ones, with some missing. This sample has about 200,000 clones; 80% to 85% occur once, and the top ten carry more than 25%. Material: peripheral blood. These receptors came from a man aged 35-49 years with acute or convalescent COVID-19.

The rearrangement links TRBV7-2 to TRBJ2-7; 9 bases fit TRBD2. The germline V gene has CDR1 SGHTA and CDR2 FQGNSA. The J segment lost 3 bases and the V segment lost 4 bases, leaving 7 bases of the junction unmatched. This CDR3 has 15 residues. CDR3 in amino acids: CASSSTSGPYYEQYF. The CDR3 DNA follows: TGTGCCAGCAGCTCGACTAGCGGCCCCTACTACGAGCAGTACTTC. Based on the CDR3 plus reference TRBV7-2 and TRBJ2-7, the full variable domain is GAGVSQSPSNKVTEKGKDVELRCDPISGHTALYWYRQSLGQGLEFLIYFQGNSAPDKSGLPSDRFSAERTGGSVSTLTIQRTQQEDSAVYLCASSSTSGPYYEQYFGPGTRLTVT.

This clone was counted only a few times. The rearrangement uses TRBV19 and TRBJ1-3; weak D call: TRBD1 (6 bases). V was cut by 4 bases and J by 8 bases, with 15 bases left in between. CDR1 is LNHDA, CDR2 SQIVND, per germline (reference sequence). The length of the CDR3 is 14 residues. CDR3 residues: CASSRQDRKHTIYF. The CDR3 coding sequence is TGTGCCAGTAGTAGACAGGACAGAAAGCACACCATATATTTT.

This sequence joins TRBV4-1 and TRBJ2-3, with TRBD1 matching 7 bases. This CDR3 is 16 amino acids long. Germline V gene data show CDR1 as MGHRA and CDR2 as YSYEKL. Germline trimming cut 0 bases from V and 6 bases from J; bases unmatched to any gene: 9. CDR3 protein: CASSQDLQGNGDTQYF. In DNA form, the CDR3 reads TGCGCCAGCAGCCAAGATCTACAGGGGAATGGGGATACGCAGTATTTT.

V is TRBV7-9 and J is TRBJ2-3, with 9 bases aligning to TRBD2. Per the germline V gene, CDR1 is SEHNR and CDR2 is FQNEAQ (reference sequence). V lost 4 bases to trimming and J lost 6 bases; unmatched junction nucleotides: 11. The CDR3 totals 16 residues. As DNA, the CDR3 is TGTGCCAGCAGCTCGAGACATAGCGGGAGAGGTGATACGCAGTATTTT. Its protein product is CASSSRHSGRGDTQYF.

The chain links TRBV2 to TRBJ1-5; 10 nucleotides align to TRBD1. The J segment lost 5 bases and the V segment lost 4 bases, leaving 8 bases of the junction unmatched. The CDR3 runs to 16 residues. Germline V CDR1 and CDR2: SNHLY, FYNNEI. The DNA for the CDR3 is TGTGCCAGCAGTGGACCCGGGACAGGGGCGGATCAGCCCCAGCATTTT. Protein: CASSGPGTGADQPQHF. Filled out from reference TRBV2 and TRBJ1-5, the complete variable domain reads EPEVTQTPSHQVTQMGQEVILRCVPISNHLYFYWYRQILGQKVEFLVSFYNNEISEKSEIFDDQFSVERPDGSNFTLKIRSTKLEDSAMYFCASSGPGTGADQPQHFGDGTRLSIL.

J is TRBJ2-7 and V is TRBV5-1; TRBD1 might be the D (8 bases). Per the germline V gene, CDR1 is SGHRS and CDR2 is YFSETQ. There are 17 residues in the CDR3. Trimming took 4 bases from V and 1 from J, leaving 21 bases between them. CDR3 in DNA: TGCGCCAGCAGCGAGAGTTTGGGAGGGACAGGATCCTACGAGCAGTACTTC. This sequence encodes CASSESLGGTGSYEQYF.